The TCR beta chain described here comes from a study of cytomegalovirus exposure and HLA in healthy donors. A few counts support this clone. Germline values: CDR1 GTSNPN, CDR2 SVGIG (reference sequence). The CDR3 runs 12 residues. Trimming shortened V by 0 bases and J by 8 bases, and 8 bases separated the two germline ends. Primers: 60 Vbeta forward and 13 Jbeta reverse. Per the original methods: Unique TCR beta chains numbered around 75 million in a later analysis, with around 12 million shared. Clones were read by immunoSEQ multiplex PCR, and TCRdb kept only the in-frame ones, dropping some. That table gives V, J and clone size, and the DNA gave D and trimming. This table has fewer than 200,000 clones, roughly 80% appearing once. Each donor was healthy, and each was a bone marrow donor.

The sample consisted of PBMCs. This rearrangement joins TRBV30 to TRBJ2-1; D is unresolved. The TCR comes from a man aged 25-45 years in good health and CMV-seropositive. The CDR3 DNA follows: TGTGCCTGGAGTGTACGAGCGTATGAGCAGTTCTTC. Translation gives CAWSVRAYEQFF.